This TCR beta chain emerged from a study of human T cells and chemical hapten exposure (dated by TCRdb to the early 2020s). Some background on the complete study: Libraries were pooled for sequencing, and variation in per-sample TCR yields was attributed mainly to small differences in library volumes within the pool. Peripheral blood TCR repertoire changes were tracked in vivo in alopecia patients during primary and secondary sensitization to the hapten diphenylcyclopropenone (DPC). Each blood RNA sample was used to sequence both TCR alpha and TCR beta chains.

The time point label, read with the paper, signifies: healthy volunteer bleed at 6 weeks. Unfractionated whole blood was collected in Tempus Blood RNA tubes, and total RNA was extracted from that blood. About 5 healthy volunteers served as TCR sequencing controls and were bled at day 0, 2 weeks and 6 weeks. The protocol used for the library was RACE. TCRdb names NextSeq 500 as the instrument used. Library preparation attached unique molecular identifiers to individual cDNA molecules for quantitative, reproducible TCR counting. Per the authors' processing: Samples had a median of 95,638 TCRs, with a range from roughly 23,224 to 750,000. V, J and CDR3 annotation of the TCR reads was carried out using the Decombinator software suite. For PS versus PT1 abundance plots, all samples were subsampled to the same number of TCRs (28,000). Expanded TCRs were defined as absent before sensitization and observed at least eight times at the 2-week time point. Through fastp at Q25 and MiXCR, TCRdb rebuilt clones from the public reads, retaining in-frame beta chains. Rows are unified per CDR3 protein, each entry keeping the most common DNA and genes. TCRdb, rather than the study authors, made the V and J calls. Here the sample has more than 75,000 distinct CDR3 sequences; 8.6% occur a single time. Over 1.5% of the sample is in the top ten clones.

The trim is 5 bases for V and 0 bases for J, with a gap of 13 bases between the germline ends. The CDR3 holds 15 amino acids from the cysteine to the phenylalanine. CDR3 DNA only is kept here, 45 bases in frame from base 1. From the germline V gene, CDR1 is SGHTA and CDR2 is FQGNSA. This clonotype was picked up a small number of times. What this receptor recognizes is not known. No per-base quality is available; no much larger clone lies one base away. What the work shows at the level of the full study, not this receptor alone: Repeated subsampling changed both the strength of the expansion versus patch-test correlation and the threshold at which the correlation became significant. DPC sensitization did not change the number of TCRs with a frequency above 1 in 1000, and there was no evidence of changes in global repertoire structure.

Recombination connected TRBV7-2 to TRBJ1-1; TRBD1 is a weak D gene call, 6 bases matching. This clonotype was obtained from a male donor in good health. Some clones in this sample may be carry-over from other donors' samples. The sequenced material came from whole blood. The nucleotides read TGTGCCAGCAGCCCCAGGACAGAAATGAACACTGAAGCTTTCTTT. Translated, it gives CASSPRTEMNTEAFF.